This T cell receptor beta chain was identified during a study of OX40 agonist ivuxolimab in advanced cancers. Assay used: immunoSEQ multiplex PCR; TCRdb lists only in-frame clones, some missing. The repertoire holds roughly 40,000 clones, with 85% to 90% as singletons. This clonotype was obtained from an adult with an advanced solid tumor such as melanoma, head and neck, liver or kidney cancer. The sequencing here drew on CD4+ or CD8+ T cells sorted from blood, taken in a trial of the OX40 agonist ivuxolimab.

In nucleotides, the CDR3 is TGTGCCAGCAGACGCCGGGACCTGACCTACGAGCAGTACTTC. The encoded protein is CASRRRDLTYEQYF. V usage is TRBV28 and J usage is TRBJ2-7; either TRBD1 or TRBD2 may supply D (5 bases each). Looked up from germline, CDR1 is MDHEN and CDR2 is SYDVKM. The CDR3 length is 14 residues. V lost 6 bases to trimming and J lost 2 bases, with 14 bases between them.